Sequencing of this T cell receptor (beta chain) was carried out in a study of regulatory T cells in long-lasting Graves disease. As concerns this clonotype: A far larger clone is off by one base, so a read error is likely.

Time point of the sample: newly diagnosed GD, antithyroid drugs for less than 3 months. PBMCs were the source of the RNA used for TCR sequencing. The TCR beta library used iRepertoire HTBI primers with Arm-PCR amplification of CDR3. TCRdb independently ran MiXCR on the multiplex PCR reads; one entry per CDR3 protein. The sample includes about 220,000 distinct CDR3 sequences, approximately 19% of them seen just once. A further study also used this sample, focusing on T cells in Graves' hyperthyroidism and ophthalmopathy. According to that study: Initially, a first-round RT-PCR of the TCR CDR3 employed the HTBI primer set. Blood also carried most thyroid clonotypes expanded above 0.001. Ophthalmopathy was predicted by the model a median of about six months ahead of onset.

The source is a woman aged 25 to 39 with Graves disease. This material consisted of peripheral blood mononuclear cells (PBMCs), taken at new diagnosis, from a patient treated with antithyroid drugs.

In nucleotides, the CDR3 is TGTGCCAGCAGTTACAGGGTCGTCTATGGCTACACCTTC. This codes for CASSYRVVYGYTF. The J gene is TRBJ1-2, the V gene TRBV28; maybe TRBD1 (6 bases). V lost 4 bases and J lost 4, with 10 bases in between. The CDR3 loop spans 13 amino acids. Germline CDR1 reads MDHEN; CDR2 reads SYDVKM.